Following are 14 T cell receptor beta chains from one sample sequenced in a study of shared clonotypes between healthy human individuals. Clones were sequenced by immunoSEQ multiplex PCR, and TCRdb holds only the in-frame ones, with some missing. The sample lists some 2,500,000 clones, about nine tenths seen once, with around 0.4% in the top ten. The sample consisted of naive CD4+ T cells from PBMCs. Documented subset: CD45RA+ positively selected. These receptors were taken from a man between 18 and 29 years old in good health. Some clones in this sample may be carry-over from other donors' samples.

This clone came up once. This chain connects TRBV7-8 to TRBJ1-1; D is unresolved. V dropped 5 bases and J dropped 0 bases, with 13 bases sitting between them. The CDR3 contains 15 residues. Germline CDR1 is SGHVS and CDR2 is FQNEAQ. CDR3 coding DNA: TGTGCCAGCAGCCCCGACCACAGACTGAACACTGAAGCTTTCTTT. Protein: CASSPDHRLNTEAFF.

The rearrangement uses TRBV7-9 and TRBJ2-7; TRBD2 agrees at 12 bases. The CDR3 runs to 13 residues. Trimming removed 11 bases from V and 7 bases from J; junction bases left unmatched: 9. Germline lookup yields CDR1 SEHNR and CDR2 FQNEAQ (reference sequence). CDR3 nucleotides: TGTGCCGGAGCGACTAGCGGGAGTAGGGAGCAGTACTTC. This gives the protein CAGATSGSREQYF.

The gene calls are TRBV2 and TRBJ1-2; possibly TRBD1 for D (5 bases). Between the trimmed V and J ends, which lost 8 bases and 2 bases, there was a span of 9 bases. CDR1 and CDR2 from the germline V gene are SNHLY and FYNNEI. The CDR3 is 12 amino acids. For the CDR3, the DNA is TGTGCCAGCGTGGGGACCAACTATGGCTACACCTTC. It codes for CASVGTNYGYTF.

V gene TRBV4-1 combines with J gene TRBJ2-1; 9 bases fit TRBD2. From germline, CDR1 is MGHRA and CDR2 YSYEKL. There are 16 residues in the CDR3. V lost 4 bases, J lost 4 bases, and 8 bases stayed unmatched. CDR3 residues: CASSPGSGGLYNEQFF. CDR3 nucleotides: TGCGCCAGCAGCCCTGGGAGCGGGGGGCTTTACAATGAGCAGTTCTTC.

V is TRBV28 and J is TRBJ1-1; TRBD1 is a possible D gene (6 bases). The germline V and J ends were trimmed by 10 bases and 6 bases, with 21 bases remaining between them. The CDR3 sequence is 14 residues long. The germline CDR1 and CDR2 sequences are MDHEN and SYDVKM. The CDR3 DNA reads as TGTGCCACCCAAGGCGGGGGCAGGGGAGCTGAAGCTTTCTTT. Translating gives CATQGGGRGAEAFF.

The chain has TRBV9 and TRBJ2-1; no clear D. CDR1 and CDR2 (germline): SGDLS, YYNGEE. The CDR3 loop spans 14 amino acids. Trimming removed 0 bases at V and 9 bases at J, with 13 bases between. CDR3 loop: CASSVAGPRGEQFF. DNA for the CDR3: TGTGCCAGCAGCGTAGCGGGCCCCCGCGGTGAGCAGTTCTTC.

This clone came up once. The rearrangement links TRBV5-8 to TRBJ1-2; possible D gene TRBD1, 5 bases. The germline V gene has CDR1 SGHTS and CDR2 YDEGEE. This CDR3 has 14 amino acids. Trimming removed 4 bases from V and 2 bases from J, with 12 bases in between. The CDR3 DNA reads as TGTGCCAGCAGCGAAGAGGGGATAAACTATGGCTACACCTTC. Protein: CASSEEGINYGYTF.

The count of this clone is one. The V gene is TRBV6-4, the J gene TRBJ1-2, with no clear D. V lost 7 bases and J lost 0, with 12 bases in between. This CDR3 contains 14 residues. Germline V gives CDR1 MRHNA, CDR2 SNTAGT. In nucleotides, the CDR3 is TGTGCCAGCATTCGGACGGGAACTAACTATGGCTACACCTTC. This gives the protein CASIRTGTNYGYTF.

The chain combines TRBV6-5 with TRBJ2-1; TRBD2 agrees at 7 bases. The trim removed 2 bases at V and 5 bases at J, leaving 9 bases unmatched. From germline, CDR1 is MNHEY and CDR2 SVGAGI. CDR3 length: 16 amino acids. CDR3 amino acids: CASSYVGGGLNNEQFF. Here the CDR3 DNA reads TGTGCCAGCAGTTACGTCGGCGGGGGACTTAACAATGAGCAGTTCTTC.

V gene TRBV27 combines with J gene TRBJ2-2, with D tentatively TRBD1 or TRBD2 (6 bases each). The V gene's germline CDR1 is MNHEY and CDR2 SMNVEV (reference sequence). The CDR3 is 15 amino acids. Trimming removed 6 bases from V and 4 bases from J, with 15 bases in between. Here the CDR3 DNA reads TGTGCCAGCAGCCCCTGGGGGGCGGGCACCGGGGAGCTGTTTTTT. Translating it yields CASSPWGAGTGELFF.

The chain uses TRBV18 and TRBJ1-1; the D is unclear. V was trimmed by 4 bases and J by 3 bases, leaving 15 bases between them. Germline V gene lookup returns CDR1 KGHSH and CDR2 LQKENI. The CDR3 is made up of 15 amino acids. Written as DNA, the CDR3 is TGTGCCAGCTCACACGAGGGCCTTTTGGACACTGAAGCTTTCTTT. Translated, it gives CASSHEGLLDTEAFF.

The V and J genes are TRBV6-5 and TRBJ2-5, with D possibly TRBD2 on 5 matching bases. The V gene lost 0 bases and the J gene lost 6 bases, with 11 bases spanning the gap. The CDR3 is 14 residues long. CDR1 and CDR2 (germline): MNHEY, SVGAGI. CDR3 region: CASSYSTAGQTQYF. For the CDR3, the DNA is TGTGCCAGCAGTTACTCGACGGCGGGCCAGACCCAGTACTTC.

The V and J genes are TRBV28 and TRBJ2-7; TRBD2 matches at 13 bases. CDR1 is MDHEN, CDR2 SYDVKM, per germline. The CDR3 has 14 residues. Trimming took 3 bases from V and 6 from J; bases not matched to a gene: 2. CDR3 DNA: TGTGCCAGCAGTTTCCGACTAGCGGGAGGCGAGCAGTACTTC. It is translated as CASSFRLAGGEQYF.

The genes are TRBV2 and TRBJ1-2; 7 bases fit TRBD1. With V trimmed by 6 bases and J by 6 bases, 7 bases remained unmatched. The CDR3 covers 13 residues. Germline assignment: CDR1 SNHLY and CDR2 FYNNEI. Written as DNA, the CDR3 is TGTGCCAGCAGCTTGGGACAGATCAATGGCTACACCTTC. Translating it yields CASSLGQINGYTF.